One and the same sample provided the 2 T cell receptor beta chains below, sequenced in a study of shared clonotypes between healthy human individuals. Generated by immunoSEQ multiplex PCR, the TCRdb table keeps only in-frame clones and is missing some. This table holds around 750,000 clones, about 74% found once. The material sequenced was memory CD4+ T cells sorted from blood. Subset given: CD45RA-negative fraction. The source is a woman aged 25 to 39 in good health.

The J gene is TRBJ2-1, the V gene TRBV15, with 12 bases fitting TRBD2. There are 18 residues in the CDR3. The germline V gene has CDR1 LNHNV and CDR2 YYDKDF (reference sequence). V lost 4 bases to trimming and J lost 0 bases; unmatched junction nucleotides: 7. In DNA, the CDR3 is TGTGCCACCAGCAAAGGACTAGCGGGACCCAGCTCCTACAATGAGCAGTTCTTC. It encodes CATSKGLAGPSSYNEQFF.

V is TRBV28 and J is TRBJ1-1; maybe TRBD1 (6 bases). CDR1 is MDHEN, CDR2 SYDVKM, per germline. This CDR3 region has 14 residues. Trimming took off 1 base at V and 5 bases at J, with 11 bases between the two ends. CDR3 sequence (DNA): TGTGCCAGCAGTTTATCAGGGGCCTGGACTGAAGCTTTCTTT. Encoded protein: CASSLSGAWTEAFF.